One and the same sample provided the 8 T cell receptor beta chains below, sequenced in a study of sequential checkpoint blockade in melanoma. Treatment noted: randomized to nivolumab then ipilimumab (arm A) or the reverse (arm B). Assay: immunoSEQ multiplex PCR; the TCRdb copy retains only in-frame clones and omits some. The sample contains around 39,000 clones, approximately 84% of which appear only once. This sample comprised CD8+ T cells sorted from blood (inferred from file names), obtained from a patient given nivolumab and ipilimumab in sequence. Receptor source: a human donor with melanoma.

The gene calls are TRBV7-9 and TRBJ2-7; TRBD1 matches 8 bases. Germline values: CDR1 SEHNR, CDR2 FQNEAQ (reference sequence). This CDR3 region has 16 residues. After removal of 2 bases from V and 3 bases from J, the junction contained 9 bases not matched to a gene. CDR3 nucleotide sequence: TGTGCCAGCAGCTTACTGTTTGGACAGGGTTACTACGAGCAGTACTTC. It is translated as CASSLLFGQGYYEQYF.

The V gene is TRBV5-1, the J gene TRBJ1-1; 10 nucleotides line up with TRBD1. The ends lost 3 bases at V and 6 bases at J; junction bases unmatched: 5. Germline CDR1 reads SGHRS; CDR2 reads YFSETQ. The CDR3 contains 14 residues. CDR3 protein: CASSSGTGESEAFF. As DNA, the CDR3 is TGCGCCAGCAGCTCAGGGACAGGGGAATCTGAAGCTTTCTTT.

This rearrangement joins TRBV10-2 to TRBJ2-7; TRBD1 agrees at 7 bases. Germline V gene data show CDR1 as WSHSY and CDR2 as SAAADI. The CDR3 has 12 amino acids. V shed 7 bases and J 4 bases; nucleotides not matched to a gene: 4. The CDR3 DNA reads as TGCGCCAGCACCCCAGGGGGTTACGAGCAGTACTTC. Translating gives CASTPGGYEQYF.

This sequence joins TRBV7-9 and TRBJ2-7; no reliable D call. Germline values: CDR1 SEHNR, CDR2 FQNEAQ (reference sequence). CDR3 length equals 11 residues. Trimming shortened V by 2 bases and J by 6 bases, and 5 bases separated the two germline ends. CDR3 sequence reads: CASSLYGEQYF. For the CDR3, the DNA is TGTGCCAGCAGCTTATACGGCGAGCAGTACTTC.

The rearrangement links TRBV6-1 to TRBJ2-7; D is perhaps TRBD2 (6 bases). The CDR3 is 12 amino acids. Germline CDR1 is MNHNS and CDR2 is SASEGT. V shed 7 bases and J shed 2 bases, with 9 bases lying between them. The chain's CDR3 is CASNRGTYEQYF. In DNA, the CDR3 is TGTGCCAGCAATCGGGGGACCTACGAGCAGTACTTC.

V is TRBV6-5 and J is TRBJ2-7, with TRBD2 identical over 7 bases. The J segment lost 4 bases and the V segment lost 2 bases, leaving 5 bases of the junction unmatched. This CDR3 comprises 14 residues. Germline CDR1 and CDR2: MNHEY and SVGAGI. This CDR3 is CASSYSGIEYEQYF. In DNA form, the CDR3 reads TGTGCCAGCAGTTACAGCGGGATTGAGTACGAGCAGTACTTC.

This clone occurred a few times. V is TRBV6-4 and J is TRBJ2-3; 14 bases are shared with TRBD2. V gave up 3 bases and J gave up 4 bases; unmatched junction bases: 0. CDR3 length: 15 amino acids. Germline V gives CDR1 MRHNA, CDR2 SNTAGT. CDR3 in DNA: TGTGCCAGCAGTGAGACTAGCGGGGGGGCAGATACGCAGTATTTT. Protein product: CASSETSGGADTQYF.

This sequence joins TRBV27 and TRBJ2-1, with a weak D call TRBD2 (6 bases). The CDR3 consists of 16 residues. The V end lost 5 bases, the J end lost 3 bases, and 17 bases lay between the germline ends. Germline CDR1 reads MNHEY; CDR2 reads SMNVEV (reference sequence). CDR3 region: CASSNRLVPLYNEQFF. Here the CDR3 DNA reads TGTGCCAGCAGTAATCGACTAGTACCCCTCTACAATGAGCAGTTCTTC.